Below, 18 T cell receptor beta chains from the same sample are listed, as sequenced in a study of CXCR3-negative and CXCR3-positive naive CD8 T cells. Findings of the study overall: For CXCR3-positive naive cells, TRB CDR3s were more hydrophobic than those of CXCR3-negative naive cells.

UMI-labeled 5' RACE TRB cDNA libraries were prepared from the cells. TCRdb re-called the 5' RACE reads and gives one entry per CDR3 protein, without DNA. There are around 160,000 distinct CDR3 sequences in the sample, with around 0.28% held by the top ten. Their cognate antigens are unknown. What was sequenced was naive CXCR3+ CD8+ T cells from blood. Subset indicated: CD45RO-CCR7+CD27+CD95- naive CD8+ T cells expressing CXCR3 (TNR3+). All receptors come from a human donor in good health. Some clones in this sample may be carry-over from other donors' samples.

This chain joins TRBV5-1 and TRBJ2-7; TCRdb gives TRBD1 as the D gene, but with no DNA this cannot be confirmed. The CDR3 has 12 amino acids. The germline V gene has CDR1 SGHRS and CDR2 YFSETQ. The CDR3 sequence is CASSWNKGEQYF. Full variable domain (rest looked up from reference TRBV5-1 and TRBJ2-7): KAGVTQTPRYLIKTRGQQVTLSCSPISGHRSVSWYQQTPGQGLQFLFEYFSETQRNKGNFPGRFSGRQFSNSRSEMNVSTLELGDSALYLCASSWNKGEQYFGPGTRLTVT.

The V and J genes are TRBV7-2 and TRBJ2-5; the D call from TCRdb, TRBD1, cannot be confirmed without DNA. The germline gives CDR1 SGHTA, CDR2 FQGNSA. The CDR3 covers 14 residues. The CDR3 is CASSPPTGWETQYF. Combining the CDR3 with reference TRBV7-2 and TRBJ2-5 gives the whole variable domain GAGVSQSPSNKVTEKGKDVELRCDPISGHTALYWYRQSLGQGLEFLIYFQGNSAPDKSGLPSDRFSAERTGGSVSTLTIQRTQQEDSAVYLCASSPPTGWETQYFGPGTRLLVL.

The chain recombines TRBV7-9 with TRBJ2-2. CDR1 and CDR2 (germline): SEHNR, FQNEAQ (reference sequence). The CDR3 length is 14 residues. CDR3 residues: CASSLMPDTGELFF.

The chain recombines TRBV9 with TRBJ2-1. The CDR3 is 14 residues long. Germline CDR1 reads SGDLS; CDR2 reads YYNGEE. The CDR3 protein is CASSVMLGRDEQFF.

This rearrangement joins TRBV28 to TRBJ2-7; with no DNA, the TCRdb D assignment of TRBD1 cannot be verified. This CDR3 comprises 13 residues. Germline assignment: CDR1 MDHEN and CDR2 SYDVKM. CDR3 sequence reads: CASSYRGPNEQYF.

V is TRBV7-7 and J is TRBJ2-1; without DNA, the TCRdb call of TRBD2 cannot be checked. Germline CDR1 SSHAT, CDR2 FNYEAQ (reference sequence). This CDR3 comprises 17 residues. CDR3 region: CASSLGLPSGGAGEQFF.

The V call is TRBV12-5, the J call TRBJ2-5; there is no DNA to check the TCRdb D call of TRBD1. This CDR3 spans 19 amino acids. Germline V gives CDR1 LGHNT, CDR2 FRNRAP. The CDR3 reads CASGLPQPARDGRKETQYF.

The V gene is TRBV27, the J gene TRBJ1-4. Germline CDR1 is MNHEY and CDR2 is SMNVEV (reference sequence). The CDR3 runs to 15 residues. CDR3 loop: CASSGEPNGHEKLFF.

The chain links TRBV11-3 to TRBJ1-1. The CDR3 contains 13 residues. Germline loops: CDR1 SGHNT, CDR2 YENEEA. CDR3 in amino acids: CASSFEVNTEAFF.

This sequence joins TRBV28 and TRBJ2-7; TCRdb designates TRBD2, a call that cannot be tested without DNA. There are 16 residues in the CDR3. Germline V gene sequence: CDR1 MDHEN, CDR2 SYDVKM. CDR3 sequence: CASSPWTSGGVYEQYF. Full variable domain (remainder filled in from reference TRBV28 and TRBJ2-7): DVKVTQSSRYLVKRTGEKVFLECVQDMDHENMFWYRQDPGLGLRLIYFSYDVKMKEKGDIPEGYSVSREKKERFSLILESASTNQTSMYLCASSPWTSGGVYEQYFGPGTRLTVT.

CDR3 protein: CASSPRGATGDEQFF. V and J are TRBV3-1 and TRBJ2-1; TCRdb's D call, TRBD2, is unchecked because there is no DNA. Germline lookup yields CDR1 LGHDT and CDR2 YNNKEL (reference sequence). The CDR3 is 15 residues long.

The chain links TRBV5-1 to TRBJ2-1; as DNA is missing, the TRBD1 call by TCRdb cannot be tested. CDR3 length: 17 amino acids. Germline V gives CDR1 SGHRS, CDR2 YFSETQ. CDR3 in amino acids: CASTQPPQGADYNEQFF. Full variable domain (missing parts from reference TRBV5-1 and TRBJ2-1): KAGVTQTPRYLIKTRGQQVTLSCSPISGHRSVSWYQQTPGQGLQFLFEYFSETQRNKGNFPGRFSGRQFSNSRSEMNVSTLELGDSALYLCASTQPPQGADYNEQFFGPGTRLTVL.

The chain recombines TRBV9 with TRBJ1-2; TCRdb calls TRBD1, which cannot be checked without DNA. From germline, CDR1 is SGDLS and CDR2 YYNGEE. The CDR3 is 15 residues long. The CDR3: CASGRGLDRGLGYTF.

V usage is TRBV29-1 and J usage is TRBJ2-1. In germline, CDR1 is SQVTM, CDR2 ANQGSEA. The CDR3 sequence is 12 residues long. CDR3 sequence reads: CSVGDYYNEQFF.

The chain couples TRBV25-1 to TRBJ1-5. CDR3 size: 14 residues. Germline loops: CDR1 MGHDK, CDR2 SYGVNS. CDR3 loop: CASSAGRSNQPQHF.

The chain combines TRBV7-3 with TRBJ2-1; checking the TCRdb D call of TRBD2 is not possible without DNA. This CDR3 spans 19 amino acids. Germline V gene sequence: CDR1 SGHTA, CDR2 FQGTGA. CDR3 region: CASSSGLAGGLSSYNEQFF.

The chain couples TRBV5-1 to TRBJ2-7; TCRdb's D call of TRBD1 is untestable without DNA. The germline CDR1 and CDR2 sequences are SGHRS and YFSETQ. The CDR3 sequence is 13 residues long. The chain's CDR3 is CASSFREPGEQYF.

V is TRBV20-1 and J is TRBJ2-7; absent DNA, TCRdb's TRBD1 call cannot be checked. The CDR3 is 15 residues long. CDR1 is DFQATT, CDR2 SNEGSKA, per germline (reference sequence). The CDR3 sequence is CSARELGDPAYEQYF.